Listed below are T cell receptor beta chains from one sample, sequenced in a study of cytotoxic CD8 clonotypes in ibrutinib-treated CLL. Assay used: immunoSEQ multiplex PCR; TCRdb lists only in-frame clones, some missing. The data contain about 200,000 clones, just over 70% of them singletons. The source material was PBMCs, sampled after 12 months of ibrutinib treatment. These receptors all stem from a human donor with chronic lymphocytic leukemia. Both conserved end residues are part of each CDR3. The order of the fields is clone size, V gene, J gene, D gene, CDR3 DNA, CDR3 protein. A D gene is named only where the DNA matches it firmly. Only part of the rows carry a size: once, few, many, or a class if the clone is expanded.

clone_size: NA
v_call: TRBV6-5
j_call: TRBJ1-1
d_call: NA
cdr3_nt: TGTGCCAGCAGTTTCCGCTACGACAGGAACACTGAAGCTTTCTTT
cdr3_aa: CASSFRYDRNTEAFF

clone_size: NA
v_call: TRBV4-2
j_call: TRBJ1-2
d_call: TRBD1
cdr3_nt: TGTGCCAGCAGCCAAGATTGGACAGGGACCTATGGCTACACCTTC
cdr3_aa: CASSQDWTGTYGYTF

clone_size: NA
v_call: TRBV6-5
j_call: TRBJ1-1
d_call: NA
cdr3_nt: TGTGCCAGCAGTAAGTCCCGGACGGGGGCTGAAGCTTTCTTT
cdr3_aa: CASSKSRTGAEAFF

clone_size: NA
v_call: TRBV15
j_call: TRBJ2-3
d_call: NA
cdr3_nt: TGTGCCACCAGCAGAGTGCGGCCTGGGGGAGATACGCAGTATTTT
cdr3_aa: CATSRVRPGGDTQYF

clone_size: NA
v_call: TRBV28
j_call: TRBJ2-5
d_call: NA
cdr3_nt: TGTGCCAGCAGTTCCGGGGAGACCCAGTACTTC
cdr3_aa: CASSSGETQYF

clone_size: NA
v_call: TRBV6-6
j_call: TRBJ1-5
d_call: TRBD1
cdr3_nt: TGTGCCAGCGGGACCGGGACAGGGGGCTTCAATCAGCCCCAGCATTTT
cdr3_aa: CASGTGTGGFNQPQHF

clone_size: NA
v_call: TRBV6-6
j_call: TRBJ1-5
d_call: NA
cdr3_nt: TGTGCCAGCAGTTACATCGGGGGTAGCAATCAGCCCCAGCATTTT
cdr3_aa: CASSYIGGSNQPQHF

clone_size: NA
v_call: TRBV30
j_call: TRBJ1-3
d_call: NA
cdr3_nt: TGTGCCTGGAGGGGACGGAACTCTGGAAACACCATATATTTT
cdr3_aa: CAWRGRNSGNTIYF

clone_size: once
v_call: TRBV2
j_call: TRBJ1-1
d_call: TRBD1
cdr3_nt: TGTGCCAGCAGGGAGACAGGGGTCGGCACTGAAGCTTTCTTT
cdr3_aa: CASRETGVGTEAFF

clone_size: few
v_call: TRBV30
j_call: TRBJ1-5
d_call: NA
cdr3_nt: TGTGCCTGGAGTCCCCGGGGGGGCTGGAAGCCCCAGCATTTT
cdr3_aa: CAWSPRGGWKPQHF

clone_size: few
v_call: TRBV9
j_call: TRBJ2-3
d_call: NA
cdr3_nt: TGTGCCAGCAGCGTAGGCGGTGGGGGCCCCACAGATACGCAGTATTTT
cdr3_aa: CASSVGGGGPTDTQYF